This is a list of T cell receptor beta chains from one sample in a study of blood T cell repertoires in COVID-19. The assay was immunoSEQ multiplex PCR, and TCRdb's table has in-frame clones only and misses some. Of a few hundred thousand clones in the sample, about 81% were seen once. The sequencing input was PBMCs or T cells enriched from blood (not recorded which). Receptor source: a man between 35 and 55 years old who had recovered from COVID-19. The CDR3 runs from the conserved cysteine through the conserved F or W. A D gene is named only where the DNA matches it firmly. Part of the rows lack a size; the others show once, few, many or a class for expanded clones.

J | D | V | size | CDR3
TRBJ2-5 | TRBD2 | TRBV14 | once | CASSQDRGGTKYF
TRBJ2-5 | . | TRBV7-3 | . | CASSLTLEETQYF
TRBJ1-2 | . | TRBV7-8 | few | CASSRTVYYGYTF
TRBJ2-1 | . | TRBV9 | . | CASSGGTTANEQFF
TRBJ2-3 | TRBD2 | TRBV24-1 | . | CATGDSGTSYQYF
TRBJ1-5 | . | TRBV19 | . | CASSPTSGEYSNQPQHF
TRBJ1-2 | TRBD1 | TRBV6-5 | . | CASSPRTGGHYGYTF
TRBJ2-7 | TRBD1 | TRBV30 | . | CAWSGGQGSYEQYF
TRBJ2-1 | TRBD1 | TRBV7-7 | few | CASSSGQGNEQFF
TRBJ1-3 | . | TRBV4-1 | . | CASSHPLTTKPSGNTIYF
TRBJ1-1 | TRBD1 | TRBV5-1 | . | CASSLGGQGFDEAFF
TRBJ2-2 | . | TRBV3-1/TRBV3-2 | . | CASSIRRGSNTGELFF
TRBJ1-6 | TRBD1 | TRBV15 | . | CATGTGVGNSPLHF
TRBJ2-7 | TRBD2 | TRBV29-1 | . | CSVTYSYGGTGEQYF
TRBJ2-3 | . | TRBV7-8 | . | CASSKQGGTSTDTQYF
TRBJ1-2 | . | TRBV10-1 | . | CASSEDSYGYTF
TRBJ1-1 | TRBD1 | TRBV5-1 | . | CASSPRDRGRGEAFF
TRBJ2-7 | TRBD1 | TRBV27 | . | CASRQGKINEQYF
TRBJ2-4 | . | TRBV12-5 | . | CASGPTVGVGNIQYF
TRBJ1-2 | TRBD1 | TRBV4-2 | . | CASSQNTGGSGYTF
TRBJ1-2 | . | TRBV14 | . | CASSQGGYGYTF
TRBJ2-3 | TRBD2 | TRBV4-2 | . | CASSQVAGDYVDTQYF
TRBJ1-5 | . | TRBV9 | . | CASRREGNQPQHF
TRBJ1-5 | . | TRBV19 | many | CASMRGLGQPQHF